The 19 T cell receptor beta chains below all came from one sample that was sequenced in a study of OX40 agonist ivuxolimab in advanced cancers. Assay: immunoSEQ multiplex PCR; the TCRdb copy retains only in-frame clones and omits some. The sample lists 82,000 or so clones, approximately 92% seen once, with about 0.7% in the top ten. Material: CD4+ or CD8+ T cells sorted from blood, obtained in a trial of the OX40 agonist ivuxolimab. Every receptor here comes from an adult with an advanced solid tumor such as melanoma, head and neck, liver or kidney cancer.

The sample holds a few counts of this clone. V and J are TRBV29-1 and TRBJ1-1, with 11 bases lining up with TRBD1. CDR1 and CDR2 from the germline V gene are SQVTM and ANQGSEA. This CDR3 has 14 residues. V trimming: 4 bases; J trimming: 0 bases; junction bases outside the gene matches: 1. This CDR3 reads CSVGTGGLNTEAFF. DNA for the CDR3: TGCAGCGTTGGGACAGGGGGCCTGAACACTGAAGCTTTCTTT.

The chain uses TRBV27 and TRBJ2-1; 10 nucleotides line up with TRBD1. This CDR3 has 14 amino acids. Per the germline V gene, CDR1 is MNHEY and CDR2 is SMNVEV (reference sequence). The junction had 5 bases not matched to a gene; V was cut back by 5 bases and J by 7 bases. The CDR3 spells CASSQTGGRNEQFF. The CDR3 DNA sequence: TGTGCCAGCAGTCAGACAGGGGGCAGAAATGAGCAGTTCTTC.

The chain employs TRBV5-4 and TRBJ2-5, with 7 bases lining up with TRBD1. This CDR3 spans 14 amino acids. Germline V gives CDR1 SGHNT, CDR2 YYREEE (reference sequence). The V gene end was trimmed by 4 bases and the J gene end by 4 bases; junction bases not matched to a gene: 7. CDR3 nucleotide sequence: TGTGCCAGCAGCACGACAGGGCGCGGAGAGACCCAGTACTTC. Amino acid sequence: CASSTTGRGETQYF.

V is TRBV9 and J is TRBJ2-7; possible D gene TRBD1, 5 bases. Trimming removed 0 bases from V and 0 bases from J, with 10 bases in between. The V gene's germline CDR1 is SGDLS and CDR2 YYNGEE. The CDR3 is 15 amino acids. This CDR3 is CASSVEQGYSYEQYF. The CDR3 DNA sequence: TGTGCCAGCAGCGTAGAGCAGGGCTACTCCTACGAGCAGTACTTC. Using reference TRBV9 and TRBJ2-7 for the parts outside the CDR3, the full variable domain is DSGVTQTPKHLITATGQRVTLRCSPRSGDLSVYWYQQSLDQGLQFLIQYYNGEERAKGNILERFSAQQFPDLHSELNLSSLELGDSALYFCASSVEQGYSYEQYFGPGTRLTVT.

V gene TRBV5-6 combines with J gene TRBJ2-7; 8 bases agree with TRBD1. V gave up 2 bases and J gave up 6 bases; unmatched junction bases: 7. The germline V gene encodes CDR1 SGHDT and CDR2 YYEEEE. This CDR3 region has 14 residues. For the CDR3, the DNA is TGTGCCAGCAGCTTAGGACAGGGTCAGGGCGAGCAGTACTTC. Its protein product is CASSLGQGQGEQYF.

CDR3 residues: CASSELLGGGELFF. In DNA, the CDR3 is TGTGCCAGCAGTGAGCTACTAGGTGGCGGGGAGCTGTTTTTT. The rearrangement joins TRBV2 to TRBJ2-2; D is possibly TRBD2 (5 bases). Germline-derived CDR1 and CDR2 are SNHLY and FYNNEI. This CDR3 has 14 amino acids. Trimming removed 3 bases from V and 7 bases from J, with 12 bases in between.

V gene TRBV9 combines with J gene TRBJ1-1, with D maybe TRBD1 (6 bases). The CDR3 covers 15 residues. CDR1 and CDR2 (germline): SGDLS, YYNGEE. V was shortened by 0 bases and J by 1 base, with 10 bases between the two germline ends. The CDR3 nucleotides are TGTGCCAGCAGCGTAGCGACAGGCTCGAACACTGAAGCTTTCTTT. Protein sequence: CASSVATGSNTEAFF.

The chain uses TRBV5-1 and TRBJ2-7; the D is unclear. This CDR3 contains 14 residues. Trimming pared 6 bases from V and 5 bases from J, leaving 18 bases between. Germline loops: CDR1 SGHRS, CDR2 YFSETQ. The chain's CDR3 is CASTLGQPGDEQYF. The CDR3 bases are TGCGCCAGCACCCTCGGGCAGCCTGGGGACGAGCAGTACTTC.

CDR3 sequence reads: CASSLGSFGPGGNQPQHF. The CDR3 DNA follows: TGTGCCAGCAGCTTAGGGAGTTTTGGGCCAGGGGGCAATCAGCCCCAGCATTTT. The rearrangement links TRBV7-8 to TRBJ1-5, with a tentative D call TRBD1 (6 bases). Trimming removed 1 base from V and 2 bases from J, with 18 bases in between. The length of the CDR3 is 18 residues. CDR1 and CDR2 (germline): SGHVS, FQNEAQ.

The chain combines TRBV6-1 with TRBJ1-2; D is perhaps TRBD1 (5 bases). Germline CDR1 and CDR2: MNHNS and SASEGT. The CDR3 length is 14 residues. The ends were cut back, 0 bases at V and 4 bases at J, with 9 bases in the middle. The CDR3 DNA sequence: TGTGCCAGCAGTGAAGCGACAGCCATCTATGGCTACACCTTC. Translation gives CASSEATAIYGYTF.

This chain connects TRBV7-2 to TRBJ2-5; D is possibly TRBD2 (6 bases). Per the germline V gene, CDR1 is SGHTA and CDR2 is FQGNSA. V shed 2 bases and J shed 3 bases, with 10 bases lying between them. This CDR3 has 14 residues. This chain's CDR3 is CASSLQSGEETQYF. DNA for the CDR3: TGTGCCAGCAGCTTACAGTCGGGGGAAGAGACCCAGTACTTC.

This chain joins TRBV7-8 and TRBJ1-5; D possibly corresponds to TRBD1 (5 bases). The V gene lost 7 bases and the J gene lost 0 bases, with 13 bases spanning the gap. Germline CDR1 and CDR2: SGHVS and FQNEAQ. CDR3 length equals 15 residues. The CDR3 region is CASNPDSHSNQPQHF. The DNA of the CDR3 is TGTGCCAGCAACCCCGACAGTCATAGCAATCAGCCCCAGCATTTT.

The CDR3 nucleotides are TGTGCCAGCAGCTCAGGGAGTGAAAAACTGTTTTTT. Amino acids: CASSSGSEKLFF. J is TRBJ1-4 and V is TRBV7-6; D is perhaps TRBD1 (5 bases). There are 12 residues in the CDR3. Germline-derived CDR1 and CDR2 are SGHVS and FNYEAQ. The V end was cut by 4 bases, the J end by 7 bases, with 7 bases between.

The chain combines TRBV6-6 with TRBJ2-5; D is ambiguous. The CDR3 is 13 residues long. Germline CDR1 MNHNY, CDR2 SVGAGI (reference sequence). The V end lost 4 bases, the J end lost 1 base, and 7 bases lay between the germline ends. The CDR3 reads CASSLRPQETQYF. The CDR3 region has the DNA TGTGCCAGCAGTTTACGTCCCCAAGAGACCCAGTACTTC.

The chain employs TRBV5-6 and TRBJ2-6; D not resolved. The V end lost 0 bases, the J end lost 1 base, and 2 bases lay between the germline ends. Germline CDR1 and CDR2: SGHDT and YYEEEE. The CDR3 extends over 14 amino acids. The CDR3 DNA reads TGTGCCAGCAGCTTGGAATCTGGGGCCAACGTCCTGACTTTC. Translation gives CASSLESGANVLTF.

This chain joins TRBV30 and TRBJ2-1; 8 bases are shared with TRBD2. J lost 9 bases, V lost 4 bases, and 8 bases had no gene match. The CDR3 extends over 13 amino acids. Germline-derived CDR1 and CDR2 are GTSNPN and SVGIG (reference sequence). The CDR3 sequence is CAWTRVREGEQFF. The CDR3 nucleotides read TGTGCCTGGACAAGGGTACGGGAGGGTGAGCAGTTCTTC. The full variable domain, its missing parts supplied by reference TRBV30 and TRBJ2-1, is SQTIHQWPATLVQPVGSPLSLECTVEGTSNPNLYWYRQAAGRGLQLLFYSVGIGQISSEVPQNLSASRPQDRQFILSSKKLLLSDSGFYLCAWTRVREGEQFFGPGTRLTVL.

The chain couples TRBV19 to TRBJ1-1, with D uncertain. Per the germline V gene, CDR1 is LNHDA and CDR2 is SQIVND (reference sequence). V lost 5 bases to trimming and J lost 5 bases, with 18 bases between them. The CDR3 runs 15 residues. The CDR3 coding sequence is TGTGCCAGTAGTTTACCGGCAGCACCGAGGACTGAAGCTTTCTTT. Protein: CASSLPAAPRTEAFF.

CDR3 loop: CASSRTGYEQYF. The CDR3, as DNA: TGTGCCAGTAGCCGGACTGGGTACGAGCAGTACTTC. The chain carries TRBV19 and TRBJ2-7, with a weak D call TRBD2 (5 bases). The germline V and J ends were trimmed by 6 bases and 4 bases, with 10 bases remaining between them. The CDR3 totals 12 residues. Germline CDR1 reads LNHDA; CDR2 reads SQIVND (reference sequence).

The chain recombines TRBV30 with TRBJ1-1, with D tentatively TRBD1 (5 bases). CDR3 length equals 14 residues. The germline V and J ends were trimmed by 3 bases and 4 bases, with 15 bases remaining between them. CDR1 is GTSNPN and CDR2 is SVGIG in the germline V gene (reference sequence). The CDR3 reads CAWRIGIQGTEAFF. The CDR3 region has the DNA TGTGCCTGGAGGATTGGAATTCAGGGCACTGAAGCTTTCTTT.